This T cell receptor beta chain was obtained from a study of T-cell memory formation after mild COVID-19. On the study more broadly: Across donors, TCR clusters were largely donor specific.

TCR alpha and TCR beta cDNA libraries carrying sample barcodes and UMIs came from 5'RACE with constant-segment primers. TCRdb re-called the 5' RACE reads with MiXCR, one entry per CDR3 protein. This sample has roughly 47,000 distinct CDR3 sequences; around 7% occur once, and the top ten carry roughly 1.5%. Study-level points and caveats: Mainly in CM and EM were contracting CD4+ clones; CD8+ were in EMRA.

Ten or more counts support this clonotype. The antigen remains undetermined. The sequencing input was PBMCs or a T cell subset sorted from them (not recorded which). This TCR derives from a man younger than 35 who had mild COVID-19 (a few samples of this study predate the infection). Cell type and time point are not known.

Here the CDR3 reads CASSQEPPGQGKETQYF. The CDR3 DNA reads as TGCGCCAGCAGCCAAGAGCCTCCGGGACAGGGGAAAGAGACCCAGTACTTC. The rearrangement uses TRBV4-3 and TRBJ2-5; 10 bases fit TRBD1. Germline V lookup: CDR1 LGHNA, CDR2 YSLEER. The CDR3 is 17 amino acids. Unmatched junction bases numbered 7, after V lost 0 bases and J lost 3 bases.